These 30 T cell receptor beta chains originate from one sample sequenced in a study of blood T cells in healthy people across ages. Next came a second PCR, run for about 7 to 11 cycles, which used a sample-barcoded 5' primer along with a J-beta primer mix. TCRdb itself ran the 5' RACE reads through MiXCR, one entry per CDR3 protein. The sample includes roughly 1.4 million distinct CDR3 sequences, roughly 64% of them seen just once. Sequencing was done on a sample of blood. The receptors were gathered from a man younger than 35 in good health.

V usage is TRBV12-3 or TRBV12-4 and J usage is TRBJ2-3; D is possibly TRBD1 (6 bases). Trimming stripped 1 base from V and 4 bases from J, with 12 bases between. This CDR3 has 15 amino acids. The CDR3 bases are TGTGCCAGCAGTTTAGAGGACAGCACGGCAGATACGCAGTATTTT. Its translation: CASSLEDSTADTQYF.

The chain recombines TRBV5-5 with TRBJ1-2; no clear D. CDR3 length equals 15 residues. The germline V gene encodes CDR1 SGHKS and CDR2 YYEKEE (reference sequence). V shed 4 bases and J shed 4 bases, with 17 bases lying between them. CDR3 in amino acids: CASSPRNVISYGYTF. The CDR3 DNA is TGTGCCAGCAGCCCCCGGAACGTGATAAGCTATGGCTACACCTTC.

The V call is TRBV5-1, the J call TRBJ2-3; 10 nucleotides agree with TRBD1. V lost 9 bases to trimming and J lost 4 bases; unmatched junction nucleotides: 8. This CDR3 spans 14 amino acids. The germline V gene has CDR1 SGHRS and CDR2 YFSETQ. The CDR3 loop reads CATSPGTGADTQYF. As DNA, the CDR3 is TGCGCCACCTCACCGGGGACAGGGGCAGATACGCAGTATTTT.

The chain couples TRBV4-1 to TRBJ2-1; 8 bases fit TRBD2. The CDR3 consists of 15 residues. J lost 7 bases, V lost 6 bases, and 11 bases had no gene match. Per the germline V gene, CDR1 is MGHRA and CDR2 is YSYEKL. This CDR3 reads CASSPLVAGLNEQFF. The CDR3 DNA follows: TGCGCCAGCAGTCCGTTGGTAGCGGGATTGAATGAGCAGTTCTTC.

This chain links TRBV13 with TRBJ2-1; perhaps TRBD2 as D (6 bases). The germline V gene encodes CDR1 PRHDT and CDR2 FYEKMQ (reference sequence). The CDR3 length is 16 residues. Trimming shortened V by 4 bases and J by 3 bases, and 16 bases separated the two germline ends. The CDR3 region has the DNA TGTGCCAGCAGCTCGACCGGGACTTCAGGCTACAATGAGCAGTTCTTC. Translating it yields CASSSTGTSGYNEQFF.

This clonotype was seen a handful of times. The chain is built from TRBV15 and TRBJ2-7; D remains ambiguous. V shed 0 bases and J shed 2 bases, with 14 bases lying between them. Per germline, CDR1 LNHNV and CDR2 YYDKDF (reference sequence). CDR3 length: 16 residues. CDR3 residues: CATSRDRNLGAYEQYF. The CDR3 DNA reads as TGTGCCACCAGCAGAGATCGAAATCTCGGCGCCTACGAGCAGTACTTC.

The chain has TRBV29-1 and TRBJ2-3; a weak D match, TRBD2 (5 bases). V gave up 7 bases and J gave up 0 bases, with 11 bases separating them. The CDR3 covers 13 residues. Germline-derived CDR1 and CDR2 are SQVTM and ANQGSEA. DNA of the CDR3: TGCAGCGCCGAAGCGGTTAGCACAGATACGCAGTATTTT. This gives the protein CSAEAVSTDTQYF.

The chain couples TRBV15 to TRBJ1-3, with D perhaps matching TRBD1 (5 bases). Trimming pared 8 bases from V and 0 bases from J, leaving 14 bases between. CDR3 length equals 15 residues. Germline V gives CDR1 LNHNV, CDR2 YYDKDF (reference sequence). The CDR3 reads CATSVPGGSGNTIYF. The CDR3 DNA follows: TGTGCCACCTCGGTCCCGGGGGGCTCTGGAAACACCATATATTTT.

J is TRBJ2-7 and V is TRBV3-1; no definite D call. V shed 0 bases and J shed 1 base, with 7 bases lying between them. Germline V CDR1 and CDR2: LGHDT, YNNKEL (reference sequence). The CDR3 runs to 14 residues. CDR3 sequence reads: CASSQDFWSYEQYF. For the CDR3, the DNA is TGTGCCAGCAGCCAAGATTTTTGGTCCTACGAGCAGTACTTC.

V is TRBV12-5 and J is TRBJ2-2; D gene unclear. V was shortened by 0 bases and J by 1 base, with 9 bases between the two germline ends. Germline V CDR1 and CDR2: LGHNT, FRNRAP. The CDR3 extends over 16 amino acids. DNA of the CDR3: TGTGCTAGTGGTTTGGTAAATATGGGGAACACCGGGGAGCTGTTTTTT. It yields the protein CASGLVNMGNTGELFF.

The chain carries TRBV5-1 and TRBJ1-4, with 7 bases matching TRBD1. CDR3 length equals 16 residues. The germline CDR1 and CDR2 sequences are SGHRS and YFSETQ. Unmatched junction bases numbered 2, after V lost 0 bases and J lost 0 bases. This chain's CDR3 is CASSLGGGATNEKLFF. CDR3 nucleotide sequence: TGCGCCAGCAGCTTGGGAGGGGGCGCAACTAATGAAAAACTGTTTTTT.

The sample holds a few counts of this clonotype. The chain has TRBV25-1 and TRBJ2-5; a weak D match, TRBD2 (6 bases). Between the trimmed V and J ends, which lost 0 bases and 2 bases, there was a span of 16 bases. The CDR3 length is 17 residues. Germline V gene sequence: CDR1 MGHDK, CDR2 SYGVNS. The CDR3 DNA sequence: TGTGCCAGCAGTGAATATGAAGGCGGGATGGGGCAAGAGACCCAGTACTTC. It yields the protein CASSEYEGGMGQETQYF.

This CDR3 is CARAGTETQYF. The CDR3 DNA follows: TGCGCCAGGGCAGGGACGGAGACCCAGTACTTC. The chain employs TRBV4-3 and TRBJ2-5; D tentatively fits TRBD1 or TRBD2 (5 bases each). The CDR3 has 11 residues. The V end lost 9 bases, the J end lost 5 bases, and 10 bases lay between the germline ends. Germline CDR1 is LGHNA and CDR2 is YSLEER.

The chain carries TRBV6-6 and TRBJ2-7; weak D call: TRBD2 (6 bases). The CDR3 spans 15 residues. In germline, CDR1 is MNHNY, CDR2 SVGAGI (reference sequence). V lost 5 bases and J 0 bases, leaving 14 bases between the germline ends. DNA for the CDR3: TGTGCCAGCAGTACGGGAGTCCCACCCTCCTACGAGCAGTACTTC. Protein sequence: CASSTGVPPSYEQYF.

The chain recombines TRBV11-2 with TRBJ2-2; 7 positions agree with TRBD2. The junction had 10 bases not matched to a gene; V was cut back by 6 bases and J by 0 bases. Germline V gives CDR1 SGHAT, CDR2 FQNNGV. The CDR3 is made up of 17 amino acids. CDR3 DNA: TGTGCCAGCAGTTCATTGGGGAGGGCCCCGAACACCGGGGAGCTGTTTTTT. Residues: CASSSLGRAPNTGELFF.

With regard to this clonotype: This is likely a read error, given that the CDR3 carries no conserved phenylalanine or tryptophan at its end. The rearrangement joins TRBV20-1 to TRBJ2-7; D is uncertain. The CDR3 extends over 13 amino acids. CDR1 is DFQATT, CDR2 SNEGSKA, per germline (reference sequence). Trimming cost V 2 bases and J 0 bases, with 8 bases left between them. The CDR3 region has the DNA TGCAGTGCTAGAAGGAGAAACTCCTACGAGCAGTACTTG. This sequence encodes CSARRRNSYEQYL.

The chain links TRBV4-2 to TRBJ2-1; D is perhaps TRBD2 (5 bases). This CDR3 is built from 13 residues. Trimming stripped 3 bases from V and 5 bases from J, with 8 bases between. The germline gives CDR1 LGHNA, CDR2 YNFKEQ. The CDR3 DNA reads as TGTGCCAGCAGCCACGACGGGGACAATGAGCAGTTCTTC. Protein sequence: CASSHDGDNEQFF.

The V gene is TRBV25-1, the J gene TRBJ1-2; no clear D. V dropped 2 bases and J dropped 7 bases, with 11 bases sitting between them. The length of the CDR3 is 13 residues. CDR1 MGHDK and CDR2 SYGVNS come from the germline V gene. CDR3 sequence (DNA): TGTGCCAGCAGTGAAACCCCGTCGTCTGGCTACACCTTC. Amino acid sequence: CASSETPSSGYTF.

In the case of this clonotype: A junction end diverges from the germline sequence, so it may reflect a read error. The chain couples TRBV12-3 or TRBV12-4 to TRBJ1-2; D unresolved. This CDR3 contains 16 residues. The CDR3 reads CAGSPQIGRIVYGYTF. In DNA form, the CDR3 reads TGTGCCGGCAGTCCACAGATCGGACGCATCGTCTATGGCTACACCTTC.

V is TRBV3-1 and J is TRBJ1-2; a weak D match, TRBD1 (5 bases). This CDR3 comprises 16 residues. The V and J ends lost 3 bases and 3 bases respectively, with 17 bases between them. Germline CDR1 reads LGHDT; CDR2 reads YNNKEL (reference sequence). The CDR3 region is CASSHRGGAQDYGYTF. In DNA, the CDR3 is TGTGCCAGCAGCCACCGCGGAGGGGCGCAGGACTATGGCTACACCTTC.

This clonotype was seen more than once but under ten times. V and J are TRBV20-1 and TRBJ1-1, with 7 nucleotides matching TRBD1. Germline trimming cut 6 bases from V and 3 bases from J; bases unmatched to any gene: 7. Germline-derived CDR1 and CDR2 are DFQATT and SNEGSKA (reference sequence). The CDR3 extends over 13 amino acids. The CDR3 coding sequence is TGCAGTGCAATAGGGGGCGGTCACACTGAAGCTTTCTTT. Translated, it gives CSAIGGGHTEAFF.

This chain links TRBV5-1 with TRBJ2-1; a weak D match, TRBD1 (5 bases). The germline V and J ends were trimmed by 5 bases and 0 bases, with 18 bases remaining between them. CDR1 and CDR2 from the germline V gene are SGHRS and YFSETQ. This CDR3 has 17 residues. CDR3: CASRNAQGRSSYNEQFF. CDR3 DNA sequence: TGCGCCAGCAGAAACGCGCAGGGCCGAAGCTCCTACAATGAGCAGTTCTTC.

The chain links TRBV4-1 to TRBJ2-7, with 12 bases aligning to TRBD2. The CDR3 is 17 residues long. From germline, CDR1 is MGHRA and CDR2 YSYEKL. Losses at the gene ends were 0 bases for V and 6 bases for J; bases not matched to a gene: 9. CDR3 DNA: TGCGCCAGCAGCCAAGAAGGACTAGCGGGGTTTCTAGTCGAGCAGTACTTC. It translates to CASSQEGLAGFLVEQYF.

The chain combines TRBV20-1 with TRBJ2-5, with TRBD2 as a possible D gene (5 bases). The CDR3 covers 16 residues. The germline V gene has CDR1 DFQATT and CDR2 SNEGSKA (reference sequence). V lost 0 bases and J lost 0, with 14 bases in between. CDR3 region: CSARDPPAEYQETQYF. CDR3 DNA: TGCAGTGCTAGAGACCCCCCAGCGGAGTACCAAGAGACCCAGTACTTC.

This clonotype showed up just a few times. V usage is TRBV29-1 and J usage is TRBJ2-2, with a possible D match to TRBD1 (6 bases). This CDR3 has 13 residues. V was trimmed by 4 bases and J by 7 bases, leaving 13 bases between them. Looked up from germline, CDR1 is SQVTM and CDR2 is ANQGSEA. CDR3: CSVAGTFNGELFF. Written as DNA, the CDR3 is TGCAGCGTTGCCGGGACATTCAACGGGGAGCTGTTTTTT.

The rearrangement joins TRBV20-1 to TRBJ2-7, with a weak D call TRBD1 (6 bases). The V end was cut by 6 bases, the J end by 0 bases, with 12 bases between. The CDR3 runs 13 residues. CDR1 is DFQATT, CDR2 SNEGSKA, per germline (reference sequence). The DNA of the CDR3 is TGCAGTGCAATGAGGGGGAGCTCCTACGAGCAGTACTTC. It is translated as CSAMRGSSYEQYF.

The rearrangement links TRBV5-5 to TRBJ1-5, with 7 bases identical to TRBD1. V trimming: 4 bases; J trimming: 4 bases; junction bases outside the gene matches: 8. Germline V CDR1 and CDR2: SGHKS, YYEKEE (reference sequence). There are 15 residues in the CDR3. CDR3 sequence (DNA): TGTGCCAGCAGCGGGGGACAGAGGAAAAATCAGCCCCAGCATTTT. Translated, it gives CASSGGQRKNQPQHF. Looking up the rest from reference TRBV5-5 and TRBJ1-5 gives the full variable domain: DAGVTQSPTHLIKTRGQQVTLRCSPISGHKSVSWYQQVLGQGPQFIFQYYEKEERGRGNFPDRFSARQFPNYSSELNVNALLLGDSALYLCASSGGQRKNQPQHFGDGTRLSIL.

The chain combines TRBV20-1 with TRBJ2-5; tentative D call: TRBD2 (6 bases). Trimming cost V 1 base and J 3 bases, with 12 bases left between them. This CDR3 has 14 residues. The V gene's germline CDR1 is DFQATT and CDR2 SNEGSKA (reference sequence). The CDR3 loop reads CSARGGEPKETQYF. CDR3 nucleotides: TGCAGTGCTAGAGGGGGGGAGCCGAAAGAGACCCAGTACTTC.

The J gene is TRBJ2-1, the V gene TRBV4-1; 7 bases align to TRBD1. The CDR3 has 13 residues. V was pared by 3 bases and J by 10 bases, with 6 bases of the junction left unmatched. CDR1 and CDR2 (germline): MGHRA, YSYEKL. DNA of the CDR3: TGCGCCAGCAGCCAGTCAGGGGGAGTGGAGCAGTTCTTC. Translation: CASSQSGGVEQFF.

The rearrangement uses TRBV6-5 and TRBJ2-5, with D possibly matching TRBD2 (6 bases). Germline V gene sequence: CDR1 MNHEY, CDR2 SVGAGI. Deletions cut 8 bases from V and 5 bases from J, with 12 bases between. The CDR3 covers 12 residues. In nucleotides, the CDR3 is TGTGCCAGCCGAGGAGGGATGGAGACCCAGTACTTC. Its protein product is CASRGGMETQYF.